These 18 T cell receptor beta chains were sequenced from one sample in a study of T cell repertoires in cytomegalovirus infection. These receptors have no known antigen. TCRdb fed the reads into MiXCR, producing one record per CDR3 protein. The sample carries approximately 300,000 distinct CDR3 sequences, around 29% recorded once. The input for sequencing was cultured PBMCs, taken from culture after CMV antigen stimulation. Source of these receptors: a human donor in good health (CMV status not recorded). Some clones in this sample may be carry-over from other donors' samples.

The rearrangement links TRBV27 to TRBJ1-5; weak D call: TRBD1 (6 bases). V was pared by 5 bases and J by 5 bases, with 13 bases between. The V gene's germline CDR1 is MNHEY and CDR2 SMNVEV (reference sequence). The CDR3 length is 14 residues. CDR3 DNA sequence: TGTGCCAGCAGTCCCCAGGGGAGCCATCAGCCCCAGCATTTT. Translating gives CASSPQGSHQPQHF.

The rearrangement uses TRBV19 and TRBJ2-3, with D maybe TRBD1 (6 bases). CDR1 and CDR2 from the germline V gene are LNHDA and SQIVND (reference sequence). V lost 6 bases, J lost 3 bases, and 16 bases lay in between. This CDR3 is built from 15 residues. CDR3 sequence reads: CASRQQGVETDTQYF. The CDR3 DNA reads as TGTGCCAGTAGACAACAGGGAGTGGAGACAGATACGCAGTATTTT. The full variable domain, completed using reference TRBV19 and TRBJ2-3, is DGGITQSPKYLFRKEGQNVTLSCEQNLNHDAMYWYRQDPGQGLRLIYYSQIVNDFQKGDIAEGYSVSREKKESFPLTVTSAQKNPTAFYLCASRQQGVETDTQYFGPGTRLTVL.

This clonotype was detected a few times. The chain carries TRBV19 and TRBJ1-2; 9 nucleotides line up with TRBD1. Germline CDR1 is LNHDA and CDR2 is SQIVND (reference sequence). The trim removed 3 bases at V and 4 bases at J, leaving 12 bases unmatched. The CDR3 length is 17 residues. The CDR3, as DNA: TGTGCCAGTAGTATCCCGCAACAGGGGGCGACGAGCTATGGCTACACCTTC. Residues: CASSIPQQGATSYGYTF.

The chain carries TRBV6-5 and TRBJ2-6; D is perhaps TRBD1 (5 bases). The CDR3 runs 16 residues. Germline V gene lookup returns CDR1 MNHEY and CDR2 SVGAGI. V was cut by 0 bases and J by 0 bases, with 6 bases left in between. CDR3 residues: CASSYSTASGANVLTF. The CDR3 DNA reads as TGTGCCAGCAGTTACTCGACAGCCTCTGGGGCCAACGTCCTGACTTTC.

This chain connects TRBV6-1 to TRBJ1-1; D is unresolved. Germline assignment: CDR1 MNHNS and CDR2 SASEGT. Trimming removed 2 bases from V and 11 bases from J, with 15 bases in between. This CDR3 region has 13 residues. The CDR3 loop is CASSERMMDGAFF. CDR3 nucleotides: TGTGCCAGCAGTGAAAGGATGATGGACGGTGCTTTCTTT.

The chain's CDR3 is CSARGSTNEKLFF. CDR3 DNA: TGCAGTGCTAGAGGCAGTACTAATGAAAAACTGTTTTTT. This sequence joins TRBV20-1 and TRBJ1-4; D gene unclear. The CDR3 is made up of 13 amino acids. CDR1 and CDR2 (germline): DFQATT, SNEGSKA (reference sequence). Trimming removed 1 base at V and 2 bases at J, with 5 bases between.

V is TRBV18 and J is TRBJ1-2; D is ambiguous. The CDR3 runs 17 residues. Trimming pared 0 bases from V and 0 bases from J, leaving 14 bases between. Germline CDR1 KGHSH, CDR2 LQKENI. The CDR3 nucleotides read TGTGCCAGCTCACCACCCTTGCTCGGACCGGCTAACTATGGCTACACCTTC. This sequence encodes CASSPPLLGPANYGYTF.

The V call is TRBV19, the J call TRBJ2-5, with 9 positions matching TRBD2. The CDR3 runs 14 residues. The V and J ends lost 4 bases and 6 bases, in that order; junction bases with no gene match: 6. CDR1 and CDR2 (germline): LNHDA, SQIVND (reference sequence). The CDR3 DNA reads TGTGCCAGTAGTAGGGGACTAGCCCTAAAGACCCAGTACTTC. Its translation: CASSRGLALKTQYF.

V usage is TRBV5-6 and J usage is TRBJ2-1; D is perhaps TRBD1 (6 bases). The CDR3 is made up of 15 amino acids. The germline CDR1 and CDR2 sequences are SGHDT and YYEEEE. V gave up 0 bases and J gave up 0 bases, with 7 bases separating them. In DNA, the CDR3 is TGTGCCAGCAGCTTGGTGGGGGCCTCCTACAATGAGCAGTTCTTC. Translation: CASSLVGASYNEQFF. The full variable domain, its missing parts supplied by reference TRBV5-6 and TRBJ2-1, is DAGVTQSPTHLIKTRGQQVTLRCSPKSGHDTVSWYQQALGQGPQFIFQYYEEEERQRGNFPDRFSGHQFPNYSSELNVNALLLGDSALYLCASSLVGASYNEQFFGPGTRLTVL.

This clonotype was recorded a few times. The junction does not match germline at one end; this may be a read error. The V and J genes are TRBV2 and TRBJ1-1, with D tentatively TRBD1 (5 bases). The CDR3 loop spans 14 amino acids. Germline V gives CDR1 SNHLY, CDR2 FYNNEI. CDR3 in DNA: TGTGCCAGCAGTGAAGGACGGACAAACAGTGAAGCTTTCTTT. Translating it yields CASSEGRTNSEAFF. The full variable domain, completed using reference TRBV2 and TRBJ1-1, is EPEVTQTPSHQVTQMGQEVILRCVPISNHLYFYWYRQILGQKVEFLVSFYNNEISEKSEIFDDQFSVERPDGSNFTLKIRSTKLEDSAMYFCASSEGRTNSEAFFGQGTRLTVV.

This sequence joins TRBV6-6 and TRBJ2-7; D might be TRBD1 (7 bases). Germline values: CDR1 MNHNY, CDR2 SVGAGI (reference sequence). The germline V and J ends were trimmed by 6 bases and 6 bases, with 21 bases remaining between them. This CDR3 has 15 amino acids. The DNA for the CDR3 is TGTGCCAGCAGAAATAGCGGAGGGGGCCATGGCGAGCAGTACTTC. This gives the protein CASRNSGGGHGEQYF.

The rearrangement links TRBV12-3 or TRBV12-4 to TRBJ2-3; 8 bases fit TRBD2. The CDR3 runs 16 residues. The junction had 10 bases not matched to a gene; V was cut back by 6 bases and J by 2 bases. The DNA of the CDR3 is TGTGCCAGCAGCCTCGTGGTAGCGGGGACCACAGATACGCAGTATTTT. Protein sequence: CASSLVVAGTTDTQYF.

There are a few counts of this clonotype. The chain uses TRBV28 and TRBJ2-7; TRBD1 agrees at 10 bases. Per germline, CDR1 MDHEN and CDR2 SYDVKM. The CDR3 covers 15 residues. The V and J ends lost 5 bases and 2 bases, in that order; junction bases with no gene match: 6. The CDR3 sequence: CASSPTGTGAYEQYF. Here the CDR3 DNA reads TGTGCCAGCAGTCCCACCGGGACAGGGGCCTACGAGCAGTACTTC. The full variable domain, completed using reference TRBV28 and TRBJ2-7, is DVKVTQSSRYLVKRTGEKVFLECVQDMDHENMFWYRQDPGLGLRLIYFSYDVKMKEKGDIPEGYSVSREKKERFSLILESASTNQTSMYLCASSPTGTGAYEQYFGPGTRLTVT.

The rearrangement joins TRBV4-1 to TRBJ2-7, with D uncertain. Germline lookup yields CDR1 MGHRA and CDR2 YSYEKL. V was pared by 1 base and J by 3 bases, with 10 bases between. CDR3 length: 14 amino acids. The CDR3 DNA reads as TGCGCCAGCAGCCAAGTGGCAGCCTACTACGAGCAGTACTTC. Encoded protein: CASSQVAAYYEQYF.

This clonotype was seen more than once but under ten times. CDR3 protein: CASTGQGDSLEETQYF. CDR3 coding DNA: TGCGCCAGCACTGGACAGGGGGATTCCTTAGAAGAGACCCAGTACTTC. V is TRBV23-1 and J is TRBJ2-5; 10 bases align to TRBD1. TRBV23-1 is noted as an ORF with a role that remains uncertain. CDR3 length: 16 residues. Losses at the gene ends were 7 bases for V and 3 bases for J; bases not matched to a gene: 11.

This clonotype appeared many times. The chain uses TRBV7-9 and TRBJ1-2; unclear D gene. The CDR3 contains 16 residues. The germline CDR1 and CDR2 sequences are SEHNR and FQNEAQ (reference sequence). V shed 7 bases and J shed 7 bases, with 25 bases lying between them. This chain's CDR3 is CASTAPERRGESGYTF. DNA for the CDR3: TGTGCCAGCACTGCCCCCGAGAGGCGTGGGGAAAGTGGCTACACCTTC.

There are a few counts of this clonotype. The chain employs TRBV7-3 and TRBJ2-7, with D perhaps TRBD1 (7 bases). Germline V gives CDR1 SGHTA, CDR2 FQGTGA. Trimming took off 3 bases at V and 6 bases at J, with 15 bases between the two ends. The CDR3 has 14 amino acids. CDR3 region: CASSFQGGLGEQYF. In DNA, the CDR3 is TGTGCCAGCAGCTTCCAGGGGGGTCTCGGCGAGCAGTACTTC.

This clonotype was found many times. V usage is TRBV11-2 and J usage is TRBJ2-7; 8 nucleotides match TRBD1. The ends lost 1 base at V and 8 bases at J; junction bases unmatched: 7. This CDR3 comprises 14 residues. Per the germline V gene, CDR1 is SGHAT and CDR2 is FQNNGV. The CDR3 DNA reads TGTGCCAGCAGCTTAGGGGCGACAGGGGTGCAGCAGTACTTC. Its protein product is CASSLGATGVQQYF. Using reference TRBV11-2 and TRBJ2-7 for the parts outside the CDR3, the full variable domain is EAGVAQSPRYKIIEKRQSVAFWCNPISGHATLYWYQQILGQGPKLLIQFQNNGVVDDSQLPKDRFSAERLKGVDSTLKIQPAKLEDSAVYLCASSLGATGVQQYFGPGTRLTVT.